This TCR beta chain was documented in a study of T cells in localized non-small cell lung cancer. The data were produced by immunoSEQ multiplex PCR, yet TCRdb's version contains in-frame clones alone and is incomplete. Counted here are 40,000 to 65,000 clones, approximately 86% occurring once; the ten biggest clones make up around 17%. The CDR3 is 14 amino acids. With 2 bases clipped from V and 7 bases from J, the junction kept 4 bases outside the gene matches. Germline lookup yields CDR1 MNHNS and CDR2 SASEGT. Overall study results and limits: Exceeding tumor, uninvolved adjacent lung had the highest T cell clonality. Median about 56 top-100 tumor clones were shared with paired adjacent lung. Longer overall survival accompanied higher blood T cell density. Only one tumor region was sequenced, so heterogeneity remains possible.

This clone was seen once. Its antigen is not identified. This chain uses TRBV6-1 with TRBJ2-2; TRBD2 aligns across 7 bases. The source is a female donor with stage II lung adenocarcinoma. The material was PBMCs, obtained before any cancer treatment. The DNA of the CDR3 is TGTGCCAGCAGTGAATTGTCTAGCGGCGGGGAGCTGTTTTTT. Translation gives CASSELSSGGELFF.